This T cell receptor (beta chain) came from a study of shared clonotypes between healthy human individuals. Whole-study context: Aged 18 to 49, the donors were a couple of women and a few men.

Study-wide results and limits: Naive subsets tended to show greater estimated richness than memory subsets. Non-shared clonotypes had lower generation probabilities than clonotypes shared by all four sorted-subset donors.

Measured with immunoSEQ multiplex PCR; TCRdb has only the in-frame clones, and not every one. The data show over 2,000,000 clones, 93% seen once. Points on this clone: Its antigen is unidentified. The sample carries other DNA sequences with the same CDR3.

Terminally differentiated effector memory CD45RA+ cells were excluded by CCR7 positive selection of CD45RO-negative cells. Healthy HIV-negative adults without recent acute infections or vaccinations served as donors. Deletions cut 3 bases from V and 3 bases from J, with 11 bases between. Germline V gene lookup returns CDR1 LNHDA and CDR2 SQIVND (reference sequence). The CDR3 has 15 amino acids. The TCR comes from a man between 18 and 35 years old in good health. Some clones in this sample may be carry-over from other donors' samples. The V call is TRBV19, the J call TRBJ1-4; possibly TRBD1 for D (5 bases). Sequencing used naive CD8+ T cells from PBMCs. In DNA, the CDR3 is TGTGCCAGTAGTATCGAGGGACGGGCTAATGAAAAACTGTTTTTT. This translates into CASSIEGRANEKLFF.